Listed below are T cell receptor beta chains from one sample, sequenced in a study of blood T cell repertoires in COVID-19. Libraries were prepared by immunoSEQ multiplex PCR; TCRdb keeps only in-frame clonotypes and omits some of them. The sample consists of a few hundred thousand clones, around 90% of them appearing once. The sample comprised PBMCs or T cells enriched from blood (not recorded which). The receptors stem from a young woman with acute COVID-19. Both conserved end residues are part of each CDR3. D genes are given only for firm matches. Only part of the rows carry a size: once, few, many, or a class if the clone is expanded.

D | J | size | V | DNA | CDR3
TRBD2 | TRBJ2-3 | . | TRBV24-1 | TGTGCCACCAGTGACCGAGCGGCTAGCGGGGCCACAGATACGCAGTATTTT | CATSDRAASGATDTQYF
TRBD2 | TRBJ2-1 | once | TRBV9 | TGTGCCAGCAGCGTAGGGGTTAGCGGGAGCAATGAGCAGTTCTTC | CASSVGVSGSNEQFF
TRBD1 | TRBJ1-3 | . | TRBV30 | TGTGCCGGAAACAGGGGCCCTGGAAACACCATATATTTT | CAGNRGPGNTIYF
. | TRBJ1-3 | . | TRBV28 | TGTGCCAGCAGTTTTGTTGCAGGGAAGGAAAACACCATATATTTT | CASSFVAGKENTIYF
TRBD1 | TRBJ1-1 | . | TRBV18 | TGTGCCAGCTCAACCCAGGGGGCCGGAATGAACACTGAAGCTTTCTTT | CASSTQGAGMNTEAFF
TRBD2 | TRBJ2-7 | . | TRBV10-3 | TGTGCCATCAGCACGCTAGCGGGAGTTGAAAAGCAGTACTTC | CAISTLAGVEKQYF
. | TRBJ1-6 | . | TRBV19 | TGTGCCAGTAGTATTAAGTGGGCCCTGAATTCACCCCTCCACTTT | CASSIKWALNSPLHF
. | TRBJ2-1 | . | TRBV11-2 | TGTGCCAGCAGCTTTGCGGACAGCTCGGCTCAGTTCTTC | CASSFADSSAQFF
TRBD1 | TRBJ2-1 | . | TRBV7-6 | TGTGCCAGCAGCTTAGCGTTAAAGGGACAGAAGGATACAGGGAATGAGCAGTTCTTC | CASSLALKGQKDTGNEQFF
. | TRBJ1-2 | . | TRBV2 | TGTGCCAGCAGCGCGGACAGAAACTATGGCTACACCTTC | CASSADRNYGYTF
. | TRBJ1-3 | . | TRBV9 | TGTGCCAGCAGCGTAGCCAGTGCAGGTTATCGAAACACCATATATTTT | CASSVASAGYRNTIYF
. | TRBJ1-1 | . | TRBV6-5 | TGTGCCACCACGTGGCGGGAGGGAGCTTTCTTT | CATTWREGAFF
. | TRBJ2-5 | . | TRBV5-1 | TGCGCCAGCAGCAGTCAGGGGGAGACCCAGTACTTC | CASSSQGETQYF
TRBD1 | TRBJ2-1 | . | TRBV10-1 | TGCGCCAGCAGTGACCACGGGACAGGGGGGCGTGAGCAGTTCTTC | CASSDHGTGGREQFF
. | TRBJ1-1 | . | TRBV30 | TGTGCCTGGAGGGGGGGGGCGGAGTTTGAAGCTTTCTTT | CAWRGGAEFEAFF
. | TRBJ1-3 | . | TRBV4-2 | TGTGCCAGCAGCCAGGCAAGAAACTCTGGAAACACCATATATTTT | CASSQARNSGNTIYF
. | TRBJ1-1 | . | TRBV6-1 | TGTGCCAGCAGTGCCGCAGGAATGGTAGTGGCGATGAACACTGAAGCTTTCTTT | CASSAAGMVVAMNTEAFF
. | TRBJ2-5 | . | TRBV10-1 | TGCGCCAGCAGTGCTTCGGGGGTCCAGTACTTC | CASSASGVQYF
. | TRBJ1-5 | once | TRBV5-6 | TGTGCCAGCAGCTTGCGGGGTATGGAACAGCCCCAGCATTTT | CASSLRGMEQPQHF
. | TRBJ1-5 | . | TRBV6-2/TRBV6-3 | TGTGCCAGCAGTTACGGCAGGGATAGCAATCAGCCCCAGCATTTT | CASSYGRDSNQPQHF
. | TRBJ2-7 | . | TRBV7-6 | TGTGCCAGCAGCCCAGAAGCGGCTCACTACGAGCAGTACTTC | CASSPEAAHYEQYF
TRBD1 | TRBJ2-5 | . | TRBV3-1/TRBV3-2 | TGTGCCAGCAGCCAAGAGGGACAGCCGGAAGAGACCCAGTACTTC | CASSQEGQPEETQYF
TRBD2 | TRBJ2-3 | . | TRBV5-1 | TGCGCCAGCAGCCGTGAGCGGGAGGTGGATACGCAGTATTTT | CASSREREVDTQYF
. | TRBJ2-5 | . | TRBV30 | TGTGCCTGGAGTGTTTCCCTTTTAGAGATCGAAGAGACCCAGTACTTC | CAWSVSLLEIEETQYF
. | TRBJ1-1 | . | TRBV19 | TGTGCCAGTAGTATCAACAGGCAGAAGGGTGAAGCTTTCTTT | CASSINRQKGEAFF
. | TRBJ2-1 | . | TRBV18 | TGTGCCAGCTCAACGGGCGCCAGGGCTGCTTATGAGCAGTTCTTC | CASSTGARAAYEQFF
. | TRBJ2-2 | . | TRBV5-1 | TGCGCCAGCAGCTTGGTATCCGGGGAGCTGTTTTTT | CASSLVSGELFF
. | TRBJ2-7 | . | TRBV7-9 | TGTGCCAGCAGCTTAGCGAGCCGTGACGAGCAGTACTTC | CASSLASRDEQYF
TRBD2 | TRBJ2-7 | . | TRBV27 | TGTGCCAGCAGGATAACAGCGGGGGGCCGGGAGCAGTACTTC | CASRITAGGREQYF
TRBD1 | TRBJ1-4 | . | TRBV28 | TGTGCCAGCAGTTTACAGGGGGTGAATGAAAAACTGTTTTTT | CASSLQGVNEKLFF
. | TRBJ2-5 | . | TRBV18 | TGTGCCAGCTCACCAATTGAGGAAACCCAGTACTTC | CASSPIEETQYF
. | TRBJ2-6 | . | TRBV18 | TGTGCCAGCTCACCACCGGGGGGTGGCTTATCTGGGGCCAACGTCCTGACTTTC | CASSPPGGGLSGANVLTF
. | TRBJ2-2 | . | TRBV5-4 | TGTGCCAGCAGCTTGCTGAACACCGGGGAGCTGTTTTTT | CASSLLNTGELFF
. | TRBJ2-1 | . | TRBV21-1 | TGTGCCAGCAGCAACGAGACTAGCGGAATCTCCTACAATGAGCAGTTCTTC | CASSNETSGISYNEQFF
TRBD1 | TRBJ1-5 | . | TRBV19 | TGTGCCAGTACGGGCCCGGACAGGGTCGGCAATCAGCCCCAGCATTTT | CASTGPDRVGNQPQHF
. | TRBJ1-1 | . | TRBV29-1 | TGCAGCGTTGTCCTGCGGATGAACACTGAAGCTTTCTTT | CSVVLRMNTEAFF
TRBD1 | TRBJ2-1 | . | TRBV25-1 | TGTGCCAGCAGTGTGGACAGGGGCTACAATGAGCAGTTCTTC | CASSVDRGYNEQFF
TRBD2 | TRBJ2-7 | . | TRBV4-2 | TGTGCCAGCAGCCAAGGACTTGTTAGCGGGATAGGCGAGCAGTACTTC | CASSQGLVSGIGEQYF
. | TRBJ1-2 | . | TRBV7-9 | TGTGCCAGCACCATCGGTCAGGGCCGAGCTAACTATGGCTACACCTTC | CASTIGQGRANYGYTF
TRBD1 | TRBJ2-7 | . | TRBV19 | TGTGCCAGTAGTACCCCGGACAGGGGGCTCTACGAGCAGTACTTC | CASSTPDRGLYEQYF
. | TRBJ2-6 | . | TRBV2 | TGTGCCAGCAGTGAGCGTGGAGTGGCTGGGGCCAACGTCCTGACTTTC | CASSERGVAGANVLTF
. | TRBJ2-7 | . | TRBV21-1 | TGTGCCAGGACAGGGCTAACCTGCGAGCAGTACTTC | CARTGLTCEQYF
TRBD2 | TRBJ2-2 | . | TRBV4-2 | TGTGCCAGCAGCCCCCTTTTGACGGGAGGCACCGGGGAGCTGTTTTTT | CASSPLLTGGTGELFF
TRBD1 | TRBJ1-2 | . | TRBV30 | TGTGCCTGGAGTCGACGAGGGGGCACTAACTATGGCTACACCTTC | CAWSRRGGTNYGYTF